Sequencing of this TCR beta chain was carried out in a study of T-cell reconstitution after alpha-beta-depleted transplantation in children. In germline, CDR1 is LGHNA, CDR2 YSLEER. The CDR3 is 16 residues long. Trimming removed 4 bases from V and 2 bases from J, with 17 bases in between. Preparation of the TCRbeta library involved a method that used unique molecular identifiers. TCRdb redid the calling of the PCR reads with MiXCR, one entry per CDR3 protein. The table records 330,000 or so distinct CDR3 sequences, over 9% of them present only once. The study, taken as a whole, reports: Expanded graft clones, several hundred of them, were reportedly the source of alpha-beta T cells about two months after transplant. The main origin of T-cell counts and diversity one year after transplant was newly produced T cells. Surviving recipient T cells and intrathymic progenitors accounted for some patients' high TCRbeta diversity at day 60.

In this sample, this clonotype turned up many times. The antigen remains unidentified. This clonotype was obtained from a boy younger than two with acute myeloid leukemia, due to receive a stem cell transplant. The genes are TRBV4-3 and TRBJ2-5; D is perhaps TRBD2 (6 bases). The material was PBMCs, obtained before TCRalphabeta/CD19-depleted stem cell transplant. The CDR3 protein is CASSLTSNTVQETQYF. The CDR3 coding sequence is TGCGCCAGCAGCCTAACTAGCAACACAGTTCAAGAGACCCAGTACTTC.